A single sample gave rise to the 18 T cell receptor beta chains below, sequenced in a study of T cells in Graves' hyperthyroidism and ophthalmopathy. Researchers took RNA transcripts and amplified the TCR beta CDR3 regions from them. HTBI primers were employed in a first-round RT-PCR of the TCR CDR3. TCRdb processed the multiplex PCR reads anew with MiXCR; each CDR3 protein has one entry. This table has about 360,000 distinct CDR3 sequences, over 10% appearing once. The source material was blood. The source is a woman aged 18-29 years with Graves' hyperthyroidism.

This clonotype was observed many times. V usage is TRBV7-3 and J usage is TRBJ1-1; the D gene is possibly TRBD1 (5 bases). CDR3 length equals 13 residues. Deletions cut 4 bases from V and 11 bases from J, with 17 bases between. Germline loops: CDR1 SGHTA, CDR2 FQGTGA. CDR3 DNA sequence: TGTGCCAGCAGCTCGAAACCGGGACTCGGGGCTTTCTTT. Translating gives CASSSKPGLGAFF. Complete variable domain (other parts from reference TRBV7-3 and TRBJ1-1): GAGVSQTPSNKVTEKGKYVELRCDPISGHTALYWYRQSLGQGPEFLIYFQGTGAADDSGLPNDRFFAVRPEGSVSTLKIQRTERGDSAVYLCASSSKPGLGAFFGQGTRLTVV.

This clonotype was found many times. The chain carries TRBV7-2 and TRBJ2-5; 7 nucleotides line up with TRBD1. The ends lost 0 bases at V and 6 bases at J; junction bases unmatched: 4. The CDR3 loop spans 14 amino acids. Germline V gives CDR1 SGHTA, CDR2 FQGNSA. CDR3 sequence (DNA): TGTGCCAGCAGCTTAGCGCTGACAGGGCAGACCCAGTACTTC. It encodes CASSLALTGQTQYF.

This clonotype was observed many times. This chain joins TRBV3-1 and TRBJ1-5; 7 bases map to TRBD1. The CDR3 has 15 amino acids. The ends lost 0 bases at V and 4 bases at J; junction bases unmatched: 3. CDR1 LGHDT and CDR2 YNNKEL come from the germline V gene (reference sequence). CDR3 sequence: CASSQDGTANQPQHF. CDR3 nucleotides: TGTGCCAGCAGCCAAGATGGGACAGCAAATCAGCCCCAGCATTTT.

This clonotype was recorded only once. J is TRBJ1-1 and V is TRBV19, with TRBD1 matching over 8 bases. In germline, CDR1 is LNHDA, CDR2 SQIVND (reference sequence). The junction had 4 bases not matched to a gene; V was cut back by 5 bases and J by 5 bases. The CDR3 covers 13 residues. The CDR3 sequence: CASSRTGKTEAFF. DNA of the CDR3: TGTGCCAGTAGTCGGACAGGGAAGACTGAAGCTTTCTTT.

For this clonotype: A much larger clone differs from this one at a single base, so this may be a read error. The chain uses TRBV27 and TRBJ2-3; 10 nucleotides align to TRBD1. Germline CDR1 is MNHEY and CDR2 is SMNVEV (reference sequence). This CDR3 comprises 17 residues. The CDR3 region is CTSSLLGTGVSTDTQYF. CDR3 coding DNA: TGTACCAGCAGTTTACTCGGGACAGGGGTGAGCACAGATACGCAGTATTTT.

This clonotype appeared many times. This chain connects TRBV15 to TRBJ1-1, with a weak D call TRBD1 (5 bases). CDR3 length: 17 amino acids. Germline V gene lookup returns CDR1 LNHNV and CDR2 YYDKDF (reference sequence). The V gene lost 5 bases and the J gene lost 6 bases, with 25 bases spanning the gap. CDR3: CATSHQLTGPLGSEAFF. The DNA of the CDR3 is TGTGCCACCAGCCATCAATTAACAGGCCCGTTGGGCTCTGAAGCTTTCTTT.

This clonotype has a count of ten or more. The chain carries TRBV12-3 or TRBV12-4 and TRBJ2-7, with a tentative D call TRBD1 (5 bases). The V end was cut by 5 bases, the J end by 4 bases, with 18 bases between. CDR3 length equals 15 residues. The CDR3: CASSPQGIGFYEQYF. In DNA, the CDR3 is TGTGCCAGCAGTCCTCAGGGAATCGGATTTTACGAGCAGTACTTC.

This clonotype was seen more than once but under ten times. The CDR3 DNA is TGTGCCAGCAGTTATGGGCAGGGGGGGAACACTGAAGCTTTCTTT. This encodes CASSYGQGGNTEAFF. The chain combines TRBV7-6 with TRBJ1-1; 7 bases match TRBD1. CDR3 length: 15 amino acids. Germline CDR1 SGHVS, CDR2 FNYEAQ. With V trimmed by 6 bases and J by 1 base, 8 bases remained unmatched.

This clonotype was picked up a small number of times. Germline is not matched at one junction end, which may reflect a read error. This sequence joins TRBV20-1 and TRBJ1-5, with D maybe TRBD1 (6 bases). The CDR3 has 15 residues. Germline V lookup: CDR1 DFQATT, CDR2 SNEGSKA (reference sequence). CDR3 in amino acids: CSAGEGGGGGQPQHF. In DNA form, the CDR3 reads TGCAGTGCTGGAGAAGGGGGGGGCGGGGGTCAGCCCCAGCATTTT.

This clonotype came up many times. The chain joins TRBV29-1 to TRBJ2-1; 7 bases agree with TRBD1. The CDR3 is 12 amino acids. The V gene end was trimmed by 7 bases and the J gene end by 4 bases; junction bases not matched to a gene: 4. Germline assignment: CDR1 SQVTM and CDR2 ANQGSEA. CDR3 bases: TGCAGCGCCCCGGGACAGTACAATGAGCAGTTCTTC. Translated: CSAPGQYNEQFF.

In its sample, this clonotype was seen a few times. V is TRBV6-1 and J is TRBJ2-1; 7 positions agree with TRBD2. With V trimmed by 6 bases and J by 12 bases, 8 bases remained unmatched. The CDR3 totals 12 residues. Germline values: CDR1 MNHNS, CDR2 SASEGT. CDR3 loop: CASSPGDYGQFF. The CDR3, as DNA: TGTGCCAGCAGCCCTGGGGACTATGGGCAGTTCTTC.

This rearrangement joins TRBV6-2 or TRBV6-3 to TRBJ2-3; D uncertain. The CDR3 consists of 14 residues. Trimming stripped 2 bases from V and 2 bases from J, with 8 bases between. Germline lookup yields CDR1 MNHEY and CDR2 SVGEGT. CDR3 sequence: CASSYKADTDTQYF. CDR3 DNA: TGTGCCAGCAGTTACAAGGCGGACACAGATACGCAGTATTTT.

V and J are TRBV7-8 and TRBJ2-2; D not resolved. The ends were cut back, 5 bases at V and 4 bases at J, with 14 bases in the middle. This CDR3 contains 15 residues. Looked up from germline, CDR1 is SGHVS and CDR2 is FQNEAQ. The CDR3 DNA reads as TGTGCCAGCAGCCCCTCTTTATCGGCCACCGGGGAGCTGTTTTTT. Translating it yields CASSPSLSATGELFF.

This clonotype was observed at least ten times. The chain employs TRBV11-3 and TRBJ2-1, with 14 bases fitting TRBD2. The J segment lost 8 bases and the V segment lost 5 bases, leaving 8 bases of the junction unmatched. The CDR3 runs 16 residues. Germline loops: CDR1 SGHNT, CDR2 YENEEA. The CDR3 bases are TGTGCCAGCAGCCCCCAAGGGGGACTAGCGGGGGATGAGCAGTTCTTC. Translation: CASSPQGGLAGDEQFF.

This chain uses TRBV7-8 with TRBJ1-2, with 12 bases matching TRBD1. The CDR3 has 19 residues. The V segment lost 3 bases and the J segment 5 bases; nucleotides outside the gene matches: 16. Germline values: CDR1 SGHVS, CDR2 FQNEAQ. The CDR3 DNA follows: TGTGCCAGCAGCTTGTTCCAGACCGGGACAGGGGGCGCAGGGTATGGCTACACCTTC. It translates to CASSLFQTGTGGAGYGYTF. Together with reference TRBV7-8 and TRBJ1-2, the CDR3 gives the full variable domain: GAGVSQSPRYKVAKRGQDVALRCDPISGHVSLFWYQQALGQGPEFLTYFQNEAQLDKSGLPSDRFFAERPEGSVSTLKIQRTQQEDSAVYLCASSLFQTGTGGAGYGYTFGSGTRLTVV.

In this sample, this clonotype turned up many times. The chain employs TRBV19 and TRBJ2-7; 8 nucleotides line up with TRBD2. With 3 bases clipped from V and 2 bases from J, the junction kept 6 bases outside the gene matches. Germline V lookup: CDR1 LNHDA, CDR2 SQIVND (reference sequence). CDR3 size: 15 residues. The CDR3 bases are TGTGCCAGTAGTATCAGAGCGGGGGCGACCTACGAGCAGTACTTC. Amino acids: CASSIRAGATYEQYF.

There are many counts of this clonotype. The chain uses TRBV6-1 and TRBJ2-1; no definite D call. The CDR3 spans 15 residues. The germline V gene has CDR1 MNHNS and CDR2 SASEGT. The V end lost 5 bases, the J end lost 0 bases, and 11 bases lay between the germline ends. The CDR3 DNA follows: TGTGCCAGCAGTCCCATGGGAAACTCCTACAATGAGCAGTTCTTC. As protein: CASSPMGNSYNEQFF.

This clonotype occurred many times. The rearrangement links TRBV7-9 to TRBJ2-5; 12 bases align to TRBD2. The CDR3 spans 15 residues. With V trimmed by 8 bases and J by 1 base, 5 bases remained unmatched. Germline V gene lookup returns CDR1 SEHNR and CDR2 FQNEAQ (reference sequence). The CDR3 region has the DNA TGTGCCAGCGGGACGACTAGCGGGGGCCAAGAGACCCAGTACTTC. Its translation is CASGTTSGGQETQYF.